This entry is about one TCR beta chain. Its antigen is not identified. The source of the sample is a study of response to subunit inactivated influenza vaccine. Overall study findings and caveats: The authors proposed limited new T cell recruitment per seasonal influenza vaccination.

TCRdb independently ran MiXCR on the RT-PCR reads; one entry per CDR3 protein. This sample has hundreds of thousands of distinct CDR3 sequences, with 9.5% to 12% found just once. CDR1 and CDR2 from the germline V gene are SGHTA and FQGNSA. This CDR3 has 17 residues. V gave up 1 base and J gave up 0 bases; unmatched junction bases: 9. The material sequenced was PBMCs from blood, taken 40 to 50 days after vaccination. The source of this sequence is a man in his fifties who received an inactivated influenza vaccine. The rearrangement uses TRBV7-2 and TRBJ2-7, with 7 bases identical to TRBD1. The CDR3 sequence: CASSLVSAGGNSYEQYF. The CDR3 bases are TGTGCCAGCAGCTTAGTATCTGCAGGGGGTAACTCCTACGAGCAGTACTTC.